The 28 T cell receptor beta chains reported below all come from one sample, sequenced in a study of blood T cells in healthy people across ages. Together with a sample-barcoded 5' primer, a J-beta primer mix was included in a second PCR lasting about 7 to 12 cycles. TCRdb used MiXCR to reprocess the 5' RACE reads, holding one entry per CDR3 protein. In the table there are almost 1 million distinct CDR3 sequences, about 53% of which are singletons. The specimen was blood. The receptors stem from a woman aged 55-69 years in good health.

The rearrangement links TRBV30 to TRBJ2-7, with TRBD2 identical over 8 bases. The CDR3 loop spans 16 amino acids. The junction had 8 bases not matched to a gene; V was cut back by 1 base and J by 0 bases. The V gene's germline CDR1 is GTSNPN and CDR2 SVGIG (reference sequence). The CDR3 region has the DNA TGTGCCTGGAGTGCTATAGCGGGGAGGAACTCCTACGAGCAGTACTTC. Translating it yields CAWSAIAGRNSYEQYF.

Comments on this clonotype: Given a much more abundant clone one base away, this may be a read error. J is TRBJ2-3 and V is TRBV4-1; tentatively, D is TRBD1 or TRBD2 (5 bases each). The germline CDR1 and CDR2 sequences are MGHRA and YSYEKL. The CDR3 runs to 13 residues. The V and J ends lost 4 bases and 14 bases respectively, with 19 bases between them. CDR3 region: CASSLASRWGRYF. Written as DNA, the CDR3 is TGCGCCAGCAGCCTAGCAAGCAGGTGGGGACGGTATTTT.

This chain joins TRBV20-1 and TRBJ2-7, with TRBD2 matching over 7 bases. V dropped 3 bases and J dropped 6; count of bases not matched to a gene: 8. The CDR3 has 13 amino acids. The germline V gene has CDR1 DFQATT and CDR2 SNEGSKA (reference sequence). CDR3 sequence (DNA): TGCAGTGCTAGTGCCAGCGGGATCGTCGAGCAGTACTTC. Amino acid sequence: CSASASGIVEQYF.

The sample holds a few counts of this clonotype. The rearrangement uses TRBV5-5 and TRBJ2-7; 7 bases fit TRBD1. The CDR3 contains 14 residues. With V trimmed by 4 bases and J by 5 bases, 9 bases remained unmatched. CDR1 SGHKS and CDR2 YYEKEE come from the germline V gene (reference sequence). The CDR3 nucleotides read TGTGCCAGCAGCCTAGACAGGGTGAGGAACGAGCAGTACTTC. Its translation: CASSLDRVRNEQYF.

The CDR3 spells CASSSDRGVTEAFF. Here the CDR3 DNA reads TGTGCCAGCAGCTCCGACAGGGGGGTTACTGAAGCTTTCTTT. The rearrangement joins TRBV7-2 to TRBJ1-1; 9 bases fit TRBD1. Germline CDR1 SGHTA, CDR2 FQGNSA. V shed 4 bases, J shed 5 bases, and the junction held 5 bases outside the gene matches. The CDR3 is 14 amino acids. The whole variable domain, remainder taken from reference TRBV7-2 and TRBJ1-1, is GAGVSQSPSNKVTEKGKDVELRCDPISGHTALYWYRQSLGQGLEFLIYFQGNSAPDKSGLPSDRFSAERTGGSVSTLTIQRTQQEDSAVYLCASSSDRGVTEAFFGQGTRLTVV.

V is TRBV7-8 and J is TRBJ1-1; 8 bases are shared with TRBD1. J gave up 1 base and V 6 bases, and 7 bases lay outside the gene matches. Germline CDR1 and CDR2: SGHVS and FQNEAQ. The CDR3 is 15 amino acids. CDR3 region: CASSRSGQANTEAFF. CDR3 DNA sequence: TGTGCCAGCAGTCGCTCGGGACAGGCGAACACTGAAGCTTTCTTT.

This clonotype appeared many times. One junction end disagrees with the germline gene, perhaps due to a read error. For the CDR3, the DNA is TGTGCCAGCAGCTTGCGGGACTCCTACGAGCAGTACTTC. The encoded protein is CASSLRDSYEQYF. The V gene is TRBV5-1, the J gene TRBJ2-7; tentative D call: TRBD2 (6 bases). This CDR3 spans 13 amino acids. Germline lookup yields CDR1 SGHRS and CDR2 YFSETQ.

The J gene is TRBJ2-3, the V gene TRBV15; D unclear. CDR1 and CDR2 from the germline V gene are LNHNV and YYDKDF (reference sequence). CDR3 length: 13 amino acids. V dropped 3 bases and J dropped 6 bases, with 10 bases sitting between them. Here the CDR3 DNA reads TGTGCCACCAGCAGCGACCCTGGGGATACGCAGTATTTT. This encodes CATSSDPGDTQYF.

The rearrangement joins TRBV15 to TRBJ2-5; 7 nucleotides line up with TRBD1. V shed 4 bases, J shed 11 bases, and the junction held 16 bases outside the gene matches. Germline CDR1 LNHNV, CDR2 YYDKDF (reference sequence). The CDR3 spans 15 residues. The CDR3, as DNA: TGTGCCACCAGCACCCGACAGGGCTCGGGGAATGAGCAGTACTTC. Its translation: CATSTRQGSGNEQYF. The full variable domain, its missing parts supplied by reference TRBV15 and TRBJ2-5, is DAMVIQNPRYQVTQFGKPVTLSCSQTLNHNVMYWYQQKSSQAPKLLFHYYDKDFNNEADTPDNFQSRRPNTSFCFLDIRSPGLGDTAMYLCATSTRQGSGNEQYFGPGTRLLVL.

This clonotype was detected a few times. CDR3: CASSLGGRRGIQYF. The CDR3 region has the DNA TGTGCCAGCAGTTTAGGGGGTAGACGGGGCATTCAGTACTTC. The chain carries TRBV12-3 or TRBV12-4 and TRBJ2-4; a weak D match, TRBD2 (5 bases). The CDR3 runs to 14 residues. Between the trimmed V and J ends, which lost 1 base and 9 bases, there was a span of 13 bases.

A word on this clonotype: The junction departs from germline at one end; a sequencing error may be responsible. The CDR3 reads CASSQIIYGTPNYGHTF. The CDR3 DNA sequence: TGCGCCAGCAGCCAAATAATCTACGGGACACCTAACTATGGCCACACCTTC. The V gene is TRBV4-1, the J gene TRBJ1-2, with a tentative D call TRBD1 (6 bases). CDR1 and CDR2 from the germline V gene are MGHRA and YSYEKL. There are 17 residues in the CDR3.

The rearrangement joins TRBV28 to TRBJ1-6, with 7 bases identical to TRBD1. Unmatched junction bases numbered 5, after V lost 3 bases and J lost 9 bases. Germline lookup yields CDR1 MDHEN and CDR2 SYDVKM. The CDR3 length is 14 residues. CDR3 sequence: CASSFPGTVSPLHF. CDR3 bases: TGTGCCAGCAGTTTTCCCGGGACAGTTTCACCCCTCCACTTT.

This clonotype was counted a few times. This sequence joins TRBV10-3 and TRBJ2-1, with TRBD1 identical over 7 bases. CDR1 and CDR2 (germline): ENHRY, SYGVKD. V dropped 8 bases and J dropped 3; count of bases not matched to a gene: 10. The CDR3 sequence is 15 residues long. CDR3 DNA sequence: TGTGCCATCTCCCGCTCGGGACAGCGCTACAATGAGCAGTTCTTC. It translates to CAISRSGQRYNEQFF.

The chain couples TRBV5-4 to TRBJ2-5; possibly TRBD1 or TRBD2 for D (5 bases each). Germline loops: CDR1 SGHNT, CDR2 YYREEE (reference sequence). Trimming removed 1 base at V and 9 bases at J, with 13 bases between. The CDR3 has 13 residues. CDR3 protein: CASSLLTGRAQYF. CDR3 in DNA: TGTGCCAGCAGCTTGTTGACGGGGCGAGCCCAGTACTTC.

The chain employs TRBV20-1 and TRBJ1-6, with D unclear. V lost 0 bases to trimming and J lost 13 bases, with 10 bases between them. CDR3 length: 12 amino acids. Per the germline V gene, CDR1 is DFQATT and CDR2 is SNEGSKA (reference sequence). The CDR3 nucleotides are TGCAGTGCTAGAGATTTAGGAAGGCCCCTCCACTTT. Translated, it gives CSARDLGRPLHF.

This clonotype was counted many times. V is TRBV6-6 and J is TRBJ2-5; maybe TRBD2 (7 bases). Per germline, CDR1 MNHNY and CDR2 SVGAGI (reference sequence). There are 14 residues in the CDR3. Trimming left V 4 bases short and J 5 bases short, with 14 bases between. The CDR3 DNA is TGTGCCAGCAGTTCTATCGGGGGGCGGGAGACCCAGTACTTC. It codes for CASSSIGGRETQYF.

The CDR3 coding sequence is TGTGCCACCTCAGACTGGTCAGATACGCAGTATTTT. Amino acid sequence: CATSDWSDTQYF. The chain joins TRBV25-1 to TRBJ2-3; D not resolved. Trimming took off 10 bases at V and 4 bases at J, with 12 bases between the two ends. This CDR3 has 12 amino acids. The germline V gene encodes CDR1 MGHDK and CDR2 SYGVNS.

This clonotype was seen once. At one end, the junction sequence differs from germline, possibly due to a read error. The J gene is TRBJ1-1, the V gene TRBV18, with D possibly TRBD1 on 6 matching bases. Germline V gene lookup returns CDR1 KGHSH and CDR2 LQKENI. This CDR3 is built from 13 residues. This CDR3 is CASPPGQNTEAFF. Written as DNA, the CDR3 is TGTGCCAGCCCACCGGGACAGAACACTGAAGCTTTCTTT.

DNA for the CDR3: TGTGCCAGCAGCACAGGGCAAGAGGGCTACACCTTC. It is translated as CASSTGQEGYTF. V is TRBV28 and J is TRBJ1-2; TRBD1 might be the D (6 bases). The CDR3 extends over 12 amino acids. V lost 6 bases to trimming and J lost 8 bases, with 13 bases between them. Germline values: CDR1 MDHEN, CDR2 SYDVKM.

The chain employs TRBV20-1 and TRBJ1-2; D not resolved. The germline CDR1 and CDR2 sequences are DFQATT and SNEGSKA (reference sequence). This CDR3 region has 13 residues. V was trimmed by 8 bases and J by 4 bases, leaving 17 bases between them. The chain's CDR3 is CSLYGRTTYGYTF. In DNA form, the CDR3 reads TGCAGTCTATACGGACGGACGACCTATGGCTACACCTTC.

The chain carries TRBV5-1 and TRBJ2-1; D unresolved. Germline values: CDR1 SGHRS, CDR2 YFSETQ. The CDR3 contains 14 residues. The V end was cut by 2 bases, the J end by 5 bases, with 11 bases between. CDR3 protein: CASSFSDSNNEQFF. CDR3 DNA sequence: TGCGCCAGCAGCTTTTCAGACTCGAACAATGAGCAGTTCTTC.

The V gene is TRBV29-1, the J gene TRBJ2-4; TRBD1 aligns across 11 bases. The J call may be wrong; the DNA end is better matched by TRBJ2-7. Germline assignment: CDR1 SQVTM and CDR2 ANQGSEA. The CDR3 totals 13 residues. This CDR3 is CSVQRTGGGEQYF. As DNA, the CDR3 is TGCAGCGTTCAAAGGACAGGGGGCGGCGAGCAGTACTTC.

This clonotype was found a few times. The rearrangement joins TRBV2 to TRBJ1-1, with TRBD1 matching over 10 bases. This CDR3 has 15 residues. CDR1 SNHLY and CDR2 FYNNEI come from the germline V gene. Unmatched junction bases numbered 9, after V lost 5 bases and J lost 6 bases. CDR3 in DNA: TGTGCCAGCAGTTTGGACAGGGGGTGGGGCTCTGAAGCTTTCTTT. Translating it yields CASSLDRGWGSEAFF. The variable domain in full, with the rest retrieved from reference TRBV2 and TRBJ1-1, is EPEVTQTPSHQVTQMGQEVILRCVPISNHLYFYWYRQILGQKVEFLVSFYNNEISEKSEIFDDQFSVERPDGSNFTLKIRSTKLEDSAMYFCASSLDRGWGSEAFFGQGTRLTVV.

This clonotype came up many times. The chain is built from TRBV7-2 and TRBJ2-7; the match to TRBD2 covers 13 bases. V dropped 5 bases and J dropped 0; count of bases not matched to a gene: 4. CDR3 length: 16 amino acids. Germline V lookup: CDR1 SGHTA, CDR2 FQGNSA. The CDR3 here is CASSPGTSGNSYEQYF. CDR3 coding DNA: TGTGCCAGCAGCCCCGGGACTAGCGGGAACTCCTACGAGCAGTACTTC.

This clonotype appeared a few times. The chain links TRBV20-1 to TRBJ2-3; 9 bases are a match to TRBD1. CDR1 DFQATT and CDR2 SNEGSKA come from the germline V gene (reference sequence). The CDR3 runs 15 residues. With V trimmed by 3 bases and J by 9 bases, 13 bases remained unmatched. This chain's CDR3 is CSASPGQGSKGTQYF. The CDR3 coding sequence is TGCAGTGCTAGCCCGGGACAGGGCTCAAAAGGAACGCAGTATTTT.

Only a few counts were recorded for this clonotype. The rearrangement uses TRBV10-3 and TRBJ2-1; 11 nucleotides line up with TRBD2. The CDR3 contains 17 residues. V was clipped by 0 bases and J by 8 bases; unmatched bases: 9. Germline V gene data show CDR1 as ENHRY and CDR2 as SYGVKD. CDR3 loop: CAISESTSGRGGDEQFF. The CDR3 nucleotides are TGTGCCATCAGTGAGTCCACTAGCGGGAGAGGGGGAGATGAGCAGTTCTTC.

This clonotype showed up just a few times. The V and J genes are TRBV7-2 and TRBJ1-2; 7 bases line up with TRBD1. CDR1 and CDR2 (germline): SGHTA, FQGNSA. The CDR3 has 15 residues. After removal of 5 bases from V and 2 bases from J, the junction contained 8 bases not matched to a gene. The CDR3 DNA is TGTGCCAGCAGCAGGAGACAGGGTCTAAACTATGGCTACACCTTC. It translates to CASSRRQGLNYGYTF.

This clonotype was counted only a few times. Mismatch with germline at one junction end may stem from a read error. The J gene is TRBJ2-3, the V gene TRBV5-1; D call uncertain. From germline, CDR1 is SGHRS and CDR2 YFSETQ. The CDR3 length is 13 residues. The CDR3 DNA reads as TGTGCCAGCAGCTTAGTGAGAAGAGATACGCAGTATTTT. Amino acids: CASSLVRRDTQYF.